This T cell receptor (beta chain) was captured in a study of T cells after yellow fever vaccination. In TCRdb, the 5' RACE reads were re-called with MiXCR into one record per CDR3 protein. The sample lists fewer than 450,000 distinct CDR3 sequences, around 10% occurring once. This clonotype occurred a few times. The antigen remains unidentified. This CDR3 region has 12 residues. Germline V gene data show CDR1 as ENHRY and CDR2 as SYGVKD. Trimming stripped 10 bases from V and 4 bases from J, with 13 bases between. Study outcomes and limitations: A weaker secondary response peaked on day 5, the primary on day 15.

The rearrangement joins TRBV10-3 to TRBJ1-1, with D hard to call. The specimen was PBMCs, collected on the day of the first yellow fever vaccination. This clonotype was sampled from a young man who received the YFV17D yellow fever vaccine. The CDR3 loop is CATHQVGTEAFF. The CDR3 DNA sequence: TGTGCCACCCACCAGGTCGGCACTGAAGCTTTCTTT.